Listed here are 11 T cell receptor beta chains from one sample, sequenced in a study of blood T cell repertoires in COVID-19 (dated by TCRdb to about 2020). The library relied on the immunoSEQ multiplex PCR assay. In its TCRdb copy, this immuneACCESS table keeps in-frame sequences only and misses some clones. Where compared with another copy, unresolved V genes explain less than half of these, and the others have no known cause. The sample includes 110,000 to 150,000 clones, with 75% to 90% observed a single time. Around 4.5% of the sample comes from the top ten. Sequenced material: PBMCs or T cells enriched from blood (not recorded which). The receptors derive from a man in his fifties or sixties who had recovered from COVID-19.

The rearrangement uses TRBV7-8 and TRBJ1-5, with D tentatively TRBD1 (6 bases). CDR3 length: 15 amino acids. Germline CDR1 and CDR2: SGHVS and FQNEAQ. V was shortened by 0 bases and J by 1 base, with 7 bases between the two germline ends. The CDR3 sequence is CASSLAGTSNQPQHF. CDR3 in DNA: TGTGCCAGCAGCTTAGCAGGGACAAGCAATCAGCCCCAGCATTTT.

This rearrangement joins TRBV9 to TRBJ1-4; D may be TRBD1 (6 bases). CDR1 is SGDLS and CDR2 is YYNGEE in the germline V gene. This CDR3 is built from 14 residues. V lost 4 bases and J 4 bases, leaving 11 bases between the germline ends. The CDR3 DNA sequence: TGTGCCAGCAGCCAGGACAGATTTAATGAAAAACTGTTTTTT. Its protein is CASSQDRFNEKLFF.

The chain is built from TRBV7-9 and TRBJ2-7; tentatively, D is TRBD2 (5 bases). V dropped 1 base and J dropped 7 bases, with 14 bases sitting between them. CDR1 and CDR2 from the germline V gene are SEHNR and FQNEAQ (reference sequence). The CDR3 runs to 14 residues. The CDR3 here is CASSLGARGGEQYV. The CDR3 coding sequence is TGTGCCAGCAGCTTAGGCGCTCGGGGTGGTGAGCAGTACGTC.

The gene calls are TRBV7-2 and TRBJ1-1; the D gene is possibly TRBD1 (6 bases). V lost 3 bases and J lost 4, with 12 bases in between. The CDR3 runs to 14 residues. CDR1 SGHTA and CDR2 FQGNSA come from the germline V gene. In DNA, the CDR3 is TGTGCCAGCAGCTTCATCACAGGGAGCACTGAAGCTTTCTTT. Its translation: CASSFITGSTEAFF.

About this clone: Other nucleotide sequences from this sample produce the same CDR3. The chain recombines TRBV28 with TRBJ1-2; D ambiguous. Trimming cost V 4 bases and J 4 bases, with 10 bases left between them. Looked up from germline, CDR1 is MDHEN and CDR2 is SYDVKM. This CDR3 is 13 amino acids long. The CDR3 DNA reads as TGTGCCAGCAGTTCGCGCGGAGGCTATGGCTACACCTTC. It is translated as CASSSRGGYGYTF.

This chain links TRBV30 with TRBJ1-2; possible D gene TRBD1, 5 bases. Germline values: CDR1 GTSNPN, CDR2 SVGIG (reference sequence). The V gene lost 0 bases and the J gene lost 6 bases, with 11 bases spanning the gap. The CDR3 runs to 13 residues. The CDR3 here is CAWSVQQADGYTF. CDR3 coding DNA: TGTGCCTGGAGTGTACAACAGGCGGATGGCTACACCTTC.

This clone was seen more than once but under ten times. This rearrangement joins TRBV30 to TRBJ1-1; perhaps TRBD1 as D (5 bases). Trimming stripped 2 bases from V and 4 bases from J, with 8 bases between. The CDR3 is 12 residues long. The germline V gene encodes CDR1 GTSNPN and CDR2 SVGIG (reference sequence). CDR3 sequence: CAWSTTGTEAFF. In DNA form, the CDR3 reads TGTGCCTGGAGTACCACAGGCACTGAAGCTTTCTTT.

CDR3 nucleotide sequence: TGTGCCAGCAGCTTAGCCTACACAGGGGCAGCAGGAGGCTACACCTTC. Its protein is CASSLAYTGAAGGYTF. The rearrangement links TRBV7-8 to TRBJ1-2; 7 bases agree with TRBD1. Germline trimming cut 0 bases from V and 8 bases from J; bases unmatched to any gene: 12. The germline CDR1 and CDR2 sequences are SGHVS and FQNEAQ. This CDR3 has 16 residues.

V gene TRBV5-1 combines with J gene TRBJ1-4; D perhaps matches TRBD1 (5 bases). Looked up from germline, CDR1 is SGHRS and CDR2 is YFSETQ. This CDR3 has 19 residues. The ends were cut back, 1 base at V and 0 bases at J, with 19 bases in the middle. The CDR3 DNA sequence: TGCGCCAGCAGCTTGACTCCTGGGGCGGCTTTTGCAACTAATGAAAAACTGTTTTTT. This gives the protein CASSLTPGAAFATNEKLFF.

The chain is built from TRBV6-6 and TRBJ2-7; tentatively, D is TRBD1 (5 bases). Trimming cost V 6 bases and J 3 bases, with 12 bases left between them. The CDR3 contains 13 residues. From germline, CDR1 is MNHNY and CDR2 SVGAGI (reference sequence). CDR3 region: CASRNFQGYEQYV. The CDR3 nucleotides are TGTGCCAGCAGAAACTTTCAGGGCTACGAGCAGTACGTC.

This clone has a handful of counts. The chain recombines TRBV6-2 or TRBV6-3 with TRBJ1-1, with 8 bases aligning to TRBD1. Germline CDR1 and CDR2: MNHEY and SVGEGT. The V segment lost 2 bases and the J segment 6 bases; nucleotides outside the gene matches: 8. There are 15 residues in the CDR3. CDR3 sequence: CASSYPGQVPSEAFF. DNA of the CDR3: TGTGCCAGCAGTTACCCGGGACAGGTACCGTCTGAAGCTTTCTTT.